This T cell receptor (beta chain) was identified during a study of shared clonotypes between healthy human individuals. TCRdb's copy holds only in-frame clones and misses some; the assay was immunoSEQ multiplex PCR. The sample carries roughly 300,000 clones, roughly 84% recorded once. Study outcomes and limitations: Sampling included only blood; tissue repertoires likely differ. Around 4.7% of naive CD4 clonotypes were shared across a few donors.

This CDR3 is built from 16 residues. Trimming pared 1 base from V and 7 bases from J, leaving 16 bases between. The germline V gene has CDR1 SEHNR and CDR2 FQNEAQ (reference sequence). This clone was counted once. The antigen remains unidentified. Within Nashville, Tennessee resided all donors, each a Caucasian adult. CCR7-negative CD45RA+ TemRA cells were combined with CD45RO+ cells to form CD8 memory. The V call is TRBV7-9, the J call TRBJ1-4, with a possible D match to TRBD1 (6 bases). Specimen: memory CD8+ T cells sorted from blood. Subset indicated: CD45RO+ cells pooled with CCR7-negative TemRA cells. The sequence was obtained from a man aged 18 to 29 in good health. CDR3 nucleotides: TGTGCCAGCAGCTTAGTAGGGGGTCACAAGGCTGAAAAACTGTTTTTT. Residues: CASSLVGGHKAEKLFF.